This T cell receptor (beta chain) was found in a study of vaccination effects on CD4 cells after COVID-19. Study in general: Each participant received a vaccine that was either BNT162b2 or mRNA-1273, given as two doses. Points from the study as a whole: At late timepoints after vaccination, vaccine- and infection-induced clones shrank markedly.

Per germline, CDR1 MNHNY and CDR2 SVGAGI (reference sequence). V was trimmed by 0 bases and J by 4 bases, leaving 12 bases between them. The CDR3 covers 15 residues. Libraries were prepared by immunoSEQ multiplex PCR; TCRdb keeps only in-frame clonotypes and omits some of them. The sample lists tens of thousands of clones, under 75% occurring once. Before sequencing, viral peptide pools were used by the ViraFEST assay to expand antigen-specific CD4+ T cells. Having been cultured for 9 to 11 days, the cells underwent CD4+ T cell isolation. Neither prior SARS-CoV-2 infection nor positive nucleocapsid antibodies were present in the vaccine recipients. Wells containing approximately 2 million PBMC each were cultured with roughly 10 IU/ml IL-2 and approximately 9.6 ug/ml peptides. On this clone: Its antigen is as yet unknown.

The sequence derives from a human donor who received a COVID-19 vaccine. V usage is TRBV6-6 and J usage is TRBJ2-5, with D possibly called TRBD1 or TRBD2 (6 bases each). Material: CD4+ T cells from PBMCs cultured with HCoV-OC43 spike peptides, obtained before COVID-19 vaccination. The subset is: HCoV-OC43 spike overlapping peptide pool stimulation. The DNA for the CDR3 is TGTGCCAGCAGTTACTCCGGGGGCCCAGGAGAGACCCAGTACTTC. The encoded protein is CASSYSGGPGETQYF.